These 8 T cell receptor beta chains originate from one sample sequenced in a study of control samples from healthy donors and cancer patients. Measured with immunoSEQ multiplex PCR; TCRdb has only the in-frame clones, and not every one. The table includes more than 95,000 clones, around 89% detected once. Material for sequencing was PBMCs. The receptors originated from a man between 60 and 70 years old with lung cancer.

CDR3 loop: CASSAHEGNTIYF. CDR3 nucleotide sequence: TGTGCCAGCAGCGCTCACGAGGGAAACACCATATATTTT. The chain employs TRBV9 and TRBJ1-3; no reliable D call. The V gene's germline CDR1 is SGDLS and CDR2 YYNGEE. This CDR3 spans 13 amino acids. Trimming left V 3 bases short and J 4 bases short, with 8 bases between.

This clone was counted once. V and J are TRBV7-3 and TRBJ2-2; 10 nucleotides agree with TRBD1. Trimming removed 5 bases from V and 5 bases from J; junction bases left unmatched: 5. The germline V gene has CDR1 SGHTA and CDR2 FQGTGA. The CDR3 sequence is 15 residues long. CDR3 DNA: TGTGCCAGCAGCACCGGGACAGGGGCGACCGGGGAGCTGTTTTTT. It translates to CASSTGTGATGELFF.

CDR3 sequence: CATSEGQALRGYTF. CDR3 sequence (DNA): TGTGCCACCAGTGAAGGGCAGGCCCTCCGGGGCTACACCTTC. The chain couples TRBV24-1 to TRBJ1-2; D ambiguous. CDR3 length: 14 amino acids. V was shortened by 4 bases and J by 8 bases, with 16 bases between the two germline ends. The V gene's germline CDR1 is KGHDR and CDR2 SFDVKD.

The chain employs TRBV9 and TRBJ1-1; weak D call: TRBD1 (6 bases). The CDR3 length is 17 residues. V lost 2 bases, J lost 3 bases, and 20 bases lay in between. Germline assignment: CDR1 SGDLS and CDR2 YYNGEE. CDR3 sequence: CASSVTLGARVDTEAFF. The DNA for the CDR3 is TGTGCCAGCAGCGTTACCCTGGGGGCGCGAGTGGACACTGAAGCTTTCTTT. Full variable domain (rest looked up from reference TRBV9 and TRBJ1-1): DSGVTQTPKHLITATGQRVTLRCSPRSGDLSVYWYQQSLDQGLQFLIQYYNGEERAKGNILERFSAQQFPDLHSELNLSSLELGDSALYFCASSVTLGARVDTEAFFGQGTRLTVV.

This chain connects TRBV7-9 to TRBJ2-3; D ambiguous. The CDR3 has 14 amino acids. Trimming left V 2 bases short and J 2 bases short, with 8 bases between. Germline CDR1 is SEHNR and CDR2 is FQNEAQ (reference sequence). CDR3 bases: TGTGCCAGCAGCTTACAGCTTCCCACAGATACGCAGTATTTT. Its protein product is CASSLQLPTDTQYF.

V usage is TRBV24-1 and J usage is TRBJ2-2; the D gene is possibly TRBD1 (5 bases). The CDR3 extends over 15 amino acids. Trimming pared 6 bases from V and 0 bases from J, leaving 10 bases between. Germline assignment: CDR1 KGHDR and CDR2 SFDVKD. CDR3 residues: CATSPTEANTGELFF. For the CDR3, the DNA is TGTGCCACCAGTCCGACAGAAGCGAACACCGGGGAGCTGTTTTTT.

V usage is TRBV14 and J usage is TRBJ2-5; 7 bases are a match to TRBD1. Trimming removed 5 bases from V and 8 bases from J; junction bases left unmatched: 8. The CDR3 has 13 residues. Germline V gene sequence: CDR1 SGHDN, CDR2 FVKESK. CDR3 protein: CASSVTGVVTQYF. The CDR3 DNA follows: TGTGCCAGCAGCGTCACAGGGGTTGTTACCCAGTACTTC.

The genes are TRBV2 and TRBJ2-3; D gene ambiguous. The CDR3 is made up of 14 amino acids. V dropped 3 bases and J dropped 4 bases, with 11 bases sitting between them. CDR1 is SNHLY and CDR2 is FYNNEI in the germline V gene. This chain's CDR3 is CASSDKRVPDTQYF. The CDR3, as DNA: TGTGCCAGCAGTGATAAAAGGGTTCCAGATACGCAGTATTTT.